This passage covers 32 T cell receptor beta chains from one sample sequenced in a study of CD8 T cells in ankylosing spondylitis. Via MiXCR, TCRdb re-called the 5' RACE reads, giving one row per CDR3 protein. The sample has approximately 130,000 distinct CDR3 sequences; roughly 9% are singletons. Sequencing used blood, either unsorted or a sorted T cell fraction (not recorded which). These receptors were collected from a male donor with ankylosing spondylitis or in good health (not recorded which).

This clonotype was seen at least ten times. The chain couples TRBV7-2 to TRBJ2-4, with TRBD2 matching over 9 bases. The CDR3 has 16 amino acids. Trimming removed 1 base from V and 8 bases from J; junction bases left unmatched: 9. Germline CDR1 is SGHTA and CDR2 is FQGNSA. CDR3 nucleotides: TGTGCCAGCAGCTTAGGATTAGCGGGAGAGGTGGACATTCAGTACTTC. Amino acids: CASSLGLAGEVDIQYF.

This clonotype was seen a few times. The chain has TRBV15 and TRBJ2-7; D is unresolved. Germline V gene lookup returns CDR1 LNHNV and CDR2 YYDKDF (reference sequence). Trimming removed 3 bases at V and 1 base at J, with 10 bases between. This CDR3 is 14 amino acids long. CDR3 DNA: TGTGCCACCAGCAGCCGTGGCGCGTCCTACGAGCAGTACTTC. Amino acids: CATSSRGASYEQYF.

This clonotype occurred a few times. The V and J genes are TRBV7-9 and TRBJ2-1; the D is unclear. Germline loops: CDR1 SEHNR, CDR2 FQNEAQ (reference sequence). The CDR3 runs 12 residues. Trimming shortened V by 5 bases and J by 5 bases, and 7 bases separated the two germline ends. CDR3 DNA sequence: TGTGCCAGCAGCAGTATGGACAATGAGCAGTTCTTC. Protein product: CASSSMDNEQFF.

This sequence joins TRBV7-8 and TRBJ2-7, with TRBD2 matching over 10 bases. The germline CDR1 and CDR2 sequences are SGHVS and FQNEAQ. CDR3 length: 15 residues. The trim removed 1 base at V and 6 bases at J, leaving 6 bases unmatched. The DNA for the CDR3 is TGTGCCAGCAGCTTAGTGGTTAGCGGGAGGTCCGAGCAGTACTTC. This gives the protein CASSLVVSGRSEQYF.

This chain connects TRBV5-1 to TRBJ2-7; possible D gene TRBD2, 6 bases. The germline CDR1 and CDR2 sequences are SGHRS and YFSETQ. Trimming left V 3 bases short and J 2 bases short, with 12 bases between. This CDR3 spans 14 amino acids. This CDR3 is CASSWGTAAYEQYF. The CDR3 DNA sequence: TGCGCCAGCAGCTGGGGGACTGCCGCCTACGAGCAGTACTTC.

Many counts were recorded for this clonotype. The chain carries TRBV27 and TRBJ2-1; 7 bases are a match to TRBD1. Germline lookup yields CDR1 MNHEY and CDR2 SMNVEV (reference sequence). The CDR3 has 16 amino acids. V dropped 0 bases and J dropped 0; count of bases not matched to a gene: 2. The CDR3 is CASSLSTGSSYNEQFF. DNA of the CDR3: TGTGCCAGCAGTTTATCGACAGGGAGCTCCTACAATGAGCAGTTCTTC.

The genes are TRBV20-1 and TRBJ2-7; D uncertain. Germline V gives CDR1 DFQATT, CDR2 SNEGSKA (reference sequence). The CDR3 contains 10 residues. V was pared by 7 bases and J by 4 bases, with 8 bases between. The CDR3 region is CSGGGYEQYF. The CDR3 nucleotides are TGCAGTGGCGGCGGATACGAGCAGTACTTC.

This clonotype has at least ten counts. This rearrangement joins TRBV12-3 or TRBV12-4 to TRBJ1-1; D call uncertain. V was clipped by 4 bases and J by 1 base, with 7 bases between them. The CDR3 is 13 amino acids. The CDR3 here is CASSWAENTEAFF. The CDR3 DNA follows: TGTGCCAGCAGTTGGGCGGAGAACACTGAAGCTTTCTTT.

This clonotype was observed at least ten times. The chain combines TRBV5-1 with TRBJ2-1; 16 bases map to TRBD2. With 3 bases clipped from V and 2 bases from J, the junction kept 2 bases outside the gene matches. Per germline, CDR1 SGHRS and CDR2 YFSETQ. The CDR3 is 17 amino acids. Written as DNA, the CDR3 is TGCGCCAGCAGCTCCGGGACTAGCGGGAGGGCCTACAATGAGCAGTTCTTC. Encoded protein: CASSSGTSGRAYNEQFF.

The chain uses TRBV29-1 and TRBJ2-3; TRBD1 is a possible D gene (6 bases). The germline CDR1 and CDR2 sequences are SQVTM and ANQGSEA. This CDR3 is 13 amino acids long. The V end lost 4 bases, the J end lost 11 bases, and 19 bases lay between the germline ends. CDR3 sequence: CSVANTGLVVQYF. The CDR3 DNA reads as TGCAGCGTTGCGAATACAGGGCTGGTCGTGCAGTATTTT.

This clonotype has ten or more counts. The DNA of the CDR3 is TGCAGTGCTAGATTGGGCGGGAGAGGGACCGGGGAGCTGTTTTTT. Its translation: CSARLGGRGTGELFF. The gene calls are TRBV20-1 and TRBJ2-2, with 7 bases lining up with TRBD2. Germline CDR1 and CDR2: DFQATT and SNEGSKA (reference sequence). With 2 bases clipped from V and 5 bases from J, the junction kept 8 bases outside the gene matches. The CDR3 loop spans 15 amino acids.

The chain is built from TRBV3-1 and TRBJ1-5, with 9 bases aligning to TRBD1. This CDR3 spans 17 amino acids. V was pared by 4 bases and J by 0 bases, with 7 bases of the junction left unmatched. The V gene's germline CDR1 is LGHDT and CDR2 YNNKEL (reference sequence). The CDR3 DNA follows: TGTGCCAGCAGCCCATACGGGACAGGGAATAGCAATCAGCCCCAGCATTTT. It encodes CASSPYGTGNSNQPQHF.

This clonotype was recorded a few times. The CDR3 loop reads CASSYTSMGQQNTEAFF. DNA of the CDR3: TGTGCCAGCAGTTACACTTCCATGGGACAGCAGAACACTGAAGCTTTCTTT. This chain connects TRBV6-5 to TRBJ1-1; 7 bases map to TRBD1. The V gene end was trimmed by 2 bases and the J gene end by 1 base; junction bases not matched to a gene: 10. This CDR3 is 17 amino acids long. Germline CDR1 and CDR2: MNHEY and SVGAGI.

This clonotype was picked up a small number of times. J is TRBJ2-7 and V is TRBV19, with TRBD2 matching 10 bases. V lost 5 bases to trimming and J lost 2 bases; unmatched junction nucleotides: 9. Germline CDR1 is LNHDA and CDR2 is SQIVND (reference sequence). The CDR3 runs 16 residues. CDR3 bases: TGTGCCAGTAGTCTAACACTAGCGGGATTAACCTACGAGCAGTACTTC. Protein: CASSLTLAGLTYEQYF.

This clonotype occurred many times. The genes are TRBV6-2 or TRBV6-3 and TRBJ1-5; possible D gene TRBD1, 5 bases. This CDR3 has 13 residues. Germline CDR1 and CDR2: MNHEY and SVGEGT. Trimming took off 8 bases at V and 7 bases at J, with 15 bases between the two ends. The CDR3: CASAGGTAQPQHF. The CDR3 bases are TGTGCCAGCGCCGGGGGAACGGCCCAGCCCCAGCATTTT.

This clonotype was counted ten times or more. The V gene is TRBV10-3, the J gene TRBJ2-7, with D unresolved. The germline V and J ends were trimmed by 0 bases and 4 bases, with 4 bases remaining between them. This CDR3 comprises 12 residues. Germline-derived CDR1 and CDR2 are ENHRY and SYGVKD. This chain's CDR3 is CAISESGYEQYF. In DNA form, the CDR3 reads TGTGCCATCAGTGAGTCGGGTTACGAGCAGTACTTC.

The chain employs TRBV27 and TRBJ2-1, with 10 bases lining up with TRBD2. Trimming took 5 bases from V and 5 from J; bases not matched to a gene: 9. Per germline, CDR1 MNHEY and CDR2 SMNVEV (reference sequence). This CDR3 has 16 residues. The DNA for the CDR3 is TGTGCCAGCAGTCCTCAAAGCGGGAGGGGGCACAATGAGCAGTTCTTC. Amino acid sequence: CASSPQSGRGHNEQFF.

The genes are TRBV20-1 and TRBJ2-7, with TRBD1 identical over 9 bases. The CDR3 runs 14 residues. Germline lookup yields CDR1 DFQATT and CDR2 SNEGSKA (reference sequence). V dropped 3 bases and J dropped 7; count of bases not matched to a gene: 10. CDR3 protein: CSARGAKGQGEQYF. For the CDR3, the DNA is TGCAGTGCTAGGGGCGCAAAGGGACAGGGAGAGCAGTACTTC.

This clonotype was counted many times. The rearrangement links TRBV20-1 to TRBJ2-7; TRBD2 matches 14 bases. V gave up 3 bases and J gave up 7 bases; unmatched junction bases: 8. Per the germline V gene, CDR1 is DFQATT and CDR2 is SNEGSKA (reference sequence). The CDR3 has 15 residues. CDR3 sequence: CSARGTSGSLDEQYF. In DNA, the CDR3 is TGCAGTGCTAGGGGGACTAGCGGGAGTCTGGATGAGCAGTACTTC.

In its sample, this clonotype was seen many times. CDR3 sequence: CASSTHRGPAYGYTF. DNA of the CDR3: TGTGCCAGCAGTACACACAGGGGGCCCGCCTATGGCTACACCTTC. V and J are TRBV28 and TRBJ1-2; the match to TRBD1 covers 9 bases. V gave up 5 bases and J gave up 4 bases; unmatched junction bases: 8. CDR1 is MDHEN, CDR2 SYDVKM, per germline. CDR3 length: 15 residues.

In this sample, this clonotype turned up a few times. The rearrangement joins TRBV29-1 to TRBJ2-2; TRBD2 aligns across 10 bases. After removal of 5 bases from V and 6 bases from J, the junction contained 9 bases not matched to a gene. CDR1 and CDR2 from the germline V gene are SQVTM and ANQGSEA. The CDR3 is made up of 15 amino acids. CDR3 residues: CSVPGLAGVPGELFF. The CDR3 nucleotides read TGCAGCGTTCCAGGGCTAGCGGGAGTTCCCGGGGAGCTGTTTTTT.

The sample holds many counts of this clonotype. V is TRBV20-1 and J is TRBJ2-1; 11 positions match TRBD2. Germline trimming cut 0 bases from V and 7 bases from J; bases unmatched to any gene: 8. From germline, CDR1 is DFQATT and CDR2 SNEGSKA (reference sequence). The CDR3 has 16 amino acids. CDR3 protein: CSAREGLAGGWNEQFF. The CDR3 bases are TGCAGTGCTAGAGAGGGGTTAGCGGGAGGGTGGAATGAGCAGTTCTTC.

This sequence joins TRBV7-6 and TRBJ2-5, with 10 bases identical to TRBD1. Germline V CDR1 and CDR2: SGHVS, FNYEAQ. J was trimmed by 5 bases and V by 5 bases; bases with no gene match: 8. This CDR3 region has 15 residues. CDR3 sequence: CASSGVTGGAETQYF. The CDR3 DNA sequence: TGTGCCAGCAGCGGGGTGACAGGGGGCGCCGAGACCCAGTACTTC.

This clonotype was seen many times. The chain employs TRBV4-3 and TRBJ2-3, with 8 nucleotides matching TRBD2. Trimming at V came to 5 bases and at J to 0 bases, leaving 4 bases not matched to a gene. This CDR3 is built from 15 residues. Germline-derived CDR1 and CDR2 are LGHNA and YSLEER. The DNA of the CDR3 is TGCGCCAGCAGCTTTAGCGGGATTAGCACAGATACGCAGTATTTT. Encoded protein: CASSFSGISTDTQYF.

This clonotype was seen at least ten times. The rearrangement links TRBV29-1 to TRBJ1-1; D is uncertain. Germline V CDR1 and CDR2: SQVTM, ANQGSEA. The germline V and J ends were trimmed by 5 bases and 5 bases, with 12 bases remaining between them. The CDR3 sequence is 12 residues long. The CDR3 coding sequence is TGCAGCGTTTCTTCTCGGGTAACTGAAGCTTTCTTT. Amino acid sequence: CSVSSRVTEAFF.

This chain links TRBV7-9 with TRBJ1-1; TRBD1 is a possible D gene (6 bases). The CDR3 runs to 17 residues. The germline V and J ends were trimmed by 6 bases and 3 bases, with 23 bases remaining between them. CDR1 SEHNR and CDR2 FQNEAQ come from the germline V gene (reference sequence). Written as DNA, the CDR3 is TGTGCCAGCAGACACAGGGTATCAGGGAATCGGGACACTGAAGCTTTCTTT. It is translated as CASRHRVSGNRDTEAFF.

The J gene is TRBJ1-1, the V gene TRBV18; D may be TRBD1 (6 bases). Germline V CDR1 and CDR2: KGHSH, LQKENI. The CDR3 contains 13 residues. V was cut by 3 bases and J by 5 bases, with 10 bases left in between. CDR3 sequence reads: CASSPLDRTEAFF. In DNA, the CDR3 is TGTGCCAGCTCACCGCTCGACAGGACTGAAGCTTTCTTT.

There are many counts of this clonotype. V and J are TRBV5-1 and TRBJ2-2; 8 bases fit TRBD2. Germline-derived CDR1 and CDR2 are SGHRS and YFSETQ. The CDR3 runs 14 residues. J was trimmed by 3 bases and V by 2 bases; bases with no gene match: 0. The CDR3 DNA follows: TGCGCCAGCAGCTTACTAGCGGACACCGGGGAGCTGTTTTTT. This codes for CASSLLADTGELFF.

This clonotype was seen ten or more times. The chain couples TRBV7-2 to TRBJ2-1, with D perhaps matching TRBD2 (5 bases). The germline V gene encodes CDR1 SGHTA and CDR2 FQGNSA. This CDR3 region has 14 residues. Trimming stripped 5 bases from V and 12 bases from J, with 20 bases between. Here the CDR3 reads CASSVGIPRATQFF. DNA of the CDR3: TGTGCCAGCAGCGTCGGGATACCTCGGGCCACGCAGTTCTTC.

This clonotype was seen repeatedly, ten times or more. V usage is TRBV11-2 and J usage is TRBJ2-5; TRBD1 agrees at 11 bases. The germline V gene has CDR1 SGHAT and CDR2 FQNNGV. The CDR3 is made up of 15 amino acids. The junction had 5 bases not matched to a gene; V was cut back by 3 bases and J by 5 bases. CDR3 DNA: TGTGCCAGCAGCTTCGAACGGGACAGGGGGGAGACCCAGTACTTC. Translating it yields CASSFERDRGETQYF.

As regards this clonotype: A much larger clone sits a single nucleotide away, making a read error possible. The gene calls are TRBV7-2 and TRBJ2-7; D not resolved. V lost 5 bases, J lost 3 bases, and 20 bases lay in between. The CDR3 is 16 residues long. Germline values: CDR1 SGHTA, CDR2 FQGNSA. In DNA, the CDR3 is TGTGCCAGCAGCAATAGGGAAACAGAGGTCAACTACGAGCAGTACTTC. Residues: CASSNRETEVNYEQYF.

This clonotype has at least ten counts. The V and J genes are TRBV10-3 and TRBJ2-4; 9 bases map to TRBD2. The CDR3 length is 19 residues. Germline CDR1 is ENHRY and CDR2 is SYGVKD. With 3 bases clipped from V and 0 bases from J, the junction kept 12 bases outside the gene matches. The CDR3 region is CAISDSLAGTIIAKNIQYF. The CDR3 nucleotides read TGTGCCATCAGTGATTCCCTAGCGGGAACGATTATAGCCAAAAACATTCAGTACTTC.